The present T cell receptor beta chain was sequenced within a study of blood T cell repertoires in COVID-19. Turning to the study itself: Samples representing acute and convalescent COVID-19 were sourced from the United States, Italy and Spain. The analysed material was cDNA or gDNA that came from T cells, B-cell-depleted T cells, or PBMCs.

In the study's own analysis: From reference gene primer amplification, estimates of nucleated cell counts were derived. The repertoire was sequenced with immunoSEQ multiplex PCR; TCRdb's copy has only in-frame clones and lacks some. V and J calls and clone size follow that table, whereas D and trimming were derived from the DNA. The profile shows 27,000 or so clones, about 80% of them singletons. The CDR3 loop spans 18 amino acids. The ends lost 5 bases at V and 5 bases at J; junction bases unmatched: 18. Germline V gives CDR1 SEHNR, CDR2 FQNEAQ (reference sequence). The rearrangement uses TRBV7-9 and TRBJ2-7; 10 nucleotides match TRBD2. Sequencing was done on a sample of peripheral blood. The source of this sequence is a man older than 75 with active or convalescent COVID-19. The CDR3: CASSIDPQAGGPRNEQYF. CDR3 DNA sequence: TGTGCCAGCAGCATTGATCCTCAAGCGGGAGGGCCCAGGAACGAGCAGTACTTC.